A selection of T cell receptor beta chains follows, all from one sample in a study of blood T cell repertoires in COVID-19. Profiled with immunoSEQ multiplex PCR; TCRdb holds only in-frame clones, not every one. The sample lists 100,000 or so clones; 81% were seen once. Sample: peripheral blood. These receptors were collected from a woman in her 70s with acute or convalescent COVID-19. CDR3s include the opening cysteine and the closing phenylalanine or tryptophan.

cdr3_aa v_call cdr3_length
CAISGRLGGGIHGTDTQYF TRBV10-3 19
CASSYTGQENSPLHF TRBV6-6 15
CASSEGTVGVGYGYTF TRBV2 16
CASSGTGYNEQFF TRBV2 13
CASSGQGWTGELFF TRBV6-2/TRBV6-3 14
CASSPLGTASYEQYF TRBV3-1/TRBV3-2 15
CASSIGHSSYNEQFF TRBV19 15
CASSIRGGVGETQYF TRBV19 15
CASSPRVSGNTIYF TRBV19 14
CASTLGASGPLGQFF TRBV28 15
CASSYAGTGFSYEQYF TRBV6-5 16
CSAWGPPKQYF TRBV20-1 11
CASSQTPPGESGELFF TRBV3-1/TRBV3-2 16
CASSFQRDEQYF TRBV12-3/TRBV12-4 12
CASQRLAGPYEQYF TRBV27 14
CASSLGQDNSPLHF TRBV19 14
CASSLDRSRTDTQYF TRBV5-8 15
CASSQRAGPYEQYF TRBV7-9 14
CASSSKAKGRAGNTEAFF TRBV5-1 18
CASSLRGQNFGYTF TRBV7-9 14
CASRPSHPGQGNYGYTF TRBV19 17
CASSPGHGNEKLFF TRBV25-1 14
CASSETWGEDGYTF TRBV6-1 14
CASSLEGQGQPQHF TRBV7-2 14
CASLGRDRAGNYGYTF TRBV27 16
CASSVTITDTQYF TRBV9 13
CASSYSQGLYGYTF TRBV6-2/TRBV6-3 14
CASSPPRTGGRSEAFF TRBV18 16
CASSLGGTSYEQYF TRBV28 14
CSVEGTSGGGDQETQYF TRBV29-1 17
CASSPWGGGTTSNYGYTF TRBV27 18
CATNQMGAGTSNQPQHF TRBV28 17